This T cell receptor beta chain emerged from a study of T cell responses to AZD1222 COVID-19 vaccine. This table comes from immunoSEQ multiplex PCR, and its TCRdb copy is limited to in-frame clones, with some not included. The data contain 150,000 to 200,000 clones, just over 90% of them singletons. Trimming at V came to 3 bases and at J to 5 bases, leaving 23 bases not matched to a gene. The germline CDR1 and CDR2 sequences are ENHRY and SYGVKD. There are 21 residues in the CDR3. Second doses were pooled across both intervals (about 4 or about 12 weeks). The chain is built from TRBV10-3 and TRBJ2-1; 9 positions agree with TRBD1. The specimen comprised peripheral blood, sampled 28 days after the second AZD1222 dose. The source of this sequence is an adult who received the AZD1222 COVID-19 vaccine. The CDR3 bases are TGTGCCATCAGTGATTTAGGGGACAGGGCCCCCTACTACGACTTAGACAATGAGCAGTTCTTC. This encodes CAISDLGDRAPYYDLDNEQFF.